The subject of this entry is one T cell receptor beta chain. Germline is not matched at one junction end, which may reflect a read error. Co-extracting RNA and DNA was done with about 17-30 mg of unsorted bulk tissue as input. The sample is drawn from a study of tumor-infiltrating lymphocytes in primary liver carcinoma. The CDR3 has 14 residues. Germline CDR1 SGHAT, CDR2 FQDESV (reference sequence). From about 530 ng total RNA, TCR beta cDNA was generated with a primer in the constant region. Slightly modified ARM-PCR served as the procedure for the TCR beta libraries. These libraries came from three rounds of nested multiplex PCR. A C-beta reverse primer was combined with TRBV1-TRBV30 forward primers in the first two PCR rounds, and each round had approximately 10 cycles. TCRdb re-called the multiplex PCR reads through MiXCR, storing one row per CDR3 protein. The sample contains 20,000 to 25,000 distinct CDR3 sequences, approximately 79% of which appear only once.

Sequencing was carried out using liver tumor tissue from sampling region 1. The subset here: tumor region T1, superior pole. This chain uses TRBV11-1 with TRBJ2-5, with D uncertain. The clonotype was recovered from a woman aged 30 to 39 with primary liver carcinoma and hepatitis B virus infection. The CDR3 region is CASGLAVREETQYF. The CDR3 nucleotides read TGTGCCAGCGGCTTGGCAGTGCGCGAAGAGACCCAGTACTTC.